Included here is one T cell receptor (beta chain) sequence, with context. Its specificity is not known. With 4 bases clipped from V and 2 bases from J, the junction kept 5 bases outside the gene matches. The CDR3 runs 16 residues. Germline lookup yields CDR1 SGHRS and CDR2 YFSETQ. The timepoints at which blood was sampled were baseline, cycle 4 day 1, and cycle 7 day 1. Clones were read by immunoSEQ multiplex PCR, and TCRdb kept only the in-frame ones, dropping some. Among 75,000 to 100,000 clones listed, roughly 90% were seen once. This record comes from a study of OX40 agonist ivuxolimab in advanced cancers. Looking at the study overall: From about 23 to 85 years was the age range, with a mean of approximately 58 years, and roughly 80% were male. Study results and caveats: Which antigen the expanded peripheral T cells recognized is unknown. Clonal expansion in partial responders at 0.1-3.0 mg/kg ranked among the lowest.

V gene TRBV5-1 combines with J gene TRBJ2-3, with 12 bases matching TRBD2. This specimen was CD4+ or CD8+ T cells sorted from blood, taken in a trial of the OX40 agonist ivuxolimab. This receptor was identified in an adult with an advanced solid tumor such as melanoma, head and neck, liver or kidney cancer. As DNA, the CDR3 is TGCGCCAGCAGCAATGGACTAGCGGGAACCACAGATACGCAGTATTTT. Its translation: CASSNGLAGTTDTQYF.